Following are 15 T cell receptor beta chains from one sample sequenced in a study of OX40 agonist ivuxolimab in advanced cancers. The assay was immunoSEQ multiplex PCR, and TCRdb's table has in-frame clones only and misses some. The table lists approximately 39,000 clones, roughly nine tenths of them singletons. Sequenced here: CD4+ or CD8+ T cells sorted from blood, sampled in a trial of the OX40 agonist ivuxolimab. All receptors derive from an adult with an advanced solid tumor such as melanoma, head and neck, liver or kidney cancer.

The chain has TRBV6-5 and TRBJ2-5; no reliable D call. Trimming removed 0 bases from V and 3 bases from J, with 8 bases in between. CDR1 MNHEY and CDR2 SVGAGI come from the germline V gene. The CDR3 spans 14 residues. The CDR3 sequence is CASSYSSTEETQYF. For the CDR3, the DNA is TGTGCCAGCAGTTACTCGAGCACAGAAGAGACCCAGTACTTC.

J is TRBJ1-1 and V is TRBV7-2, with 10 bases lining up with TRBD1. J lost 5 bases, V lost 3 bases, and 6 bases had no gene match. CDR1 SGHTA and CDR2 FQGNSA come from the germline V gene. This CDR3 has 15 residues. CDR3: CASSFGTGDVTEAFF. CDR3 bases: TGTGCCAGCAGCTTCGGGACAGGGGATGTGACTGAAGCTTTCTTT.

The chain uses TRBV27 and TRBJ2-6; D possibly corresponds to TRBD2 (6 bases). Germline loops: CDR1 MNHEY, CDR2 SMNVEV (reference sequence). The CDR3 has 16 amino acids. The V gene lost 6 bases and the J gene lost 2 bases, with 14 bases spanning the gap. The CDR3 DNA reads TGTGCCAGCAGGCCACTTGGCGGGGCTGGGGCCAACGTCCTGACTTTC. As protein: CASRPLGGAGANVLTF.

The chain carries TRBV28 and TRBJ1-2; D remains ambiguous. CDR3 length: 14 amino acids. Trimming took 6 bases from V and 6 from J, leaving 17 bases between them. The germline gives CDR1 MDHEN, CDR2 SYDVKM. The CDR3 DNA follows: TGTGCCAGCAGCCCCCTGACAAGAACGCATGGCTACACCTTC. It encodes CASSPLTRTHGYTF.

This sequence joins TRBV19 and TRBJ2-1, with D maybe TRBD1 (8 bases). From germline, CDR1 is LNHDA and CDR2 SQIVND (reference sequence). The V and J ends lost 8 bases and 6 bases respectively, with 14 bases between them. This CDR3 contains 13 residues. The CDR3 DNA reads TGTGCCAGTTGGACAGGGAGGGGCAATGAGCAGTTCTTC. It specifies CASWTGRGNEQFF.

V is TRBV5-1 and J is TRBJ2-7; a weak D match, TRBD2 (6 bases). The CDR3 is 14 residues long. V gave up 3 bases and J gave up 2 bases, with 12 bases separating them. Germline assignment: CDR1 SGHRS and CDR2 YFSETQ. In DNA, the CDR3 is TGCGCCAGCAGCTCGTCTGGCGGGGCCTACGAGCAGTACTTC. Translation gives CASSSSGGAYEQYF.

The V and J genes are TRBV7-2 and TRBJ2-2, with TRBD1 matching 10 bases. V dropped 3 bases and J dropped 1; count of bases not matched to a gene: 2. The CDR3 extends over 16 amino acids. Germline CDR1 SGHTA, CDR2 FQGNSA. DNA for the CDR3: TGTGCCAGCAGCTTGACAGGGGGCAAGAACACCGGGGAGCTGTTTTTT. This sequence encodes CASSLTGGKNTGELFF.

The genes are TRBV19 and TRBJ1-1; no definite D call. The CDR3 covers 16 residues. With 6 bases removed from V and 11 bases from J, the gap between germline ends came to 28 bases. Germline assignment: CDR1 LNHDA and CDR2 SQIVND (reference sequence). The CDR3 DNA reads TGTGCCAGTAGCATCTCGCACCCACCGGAGACTTTACCCGCTTTCTTT. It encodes CASSISHPPETLPAFF. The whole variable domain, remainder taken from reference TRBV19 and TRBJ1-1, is DGGITQSPKYLFRKEGQNVTLSCEQNLNHDAMYWYRQDPGQGLRLIYYSQIVNDFQKGDIAEGYSVSREKKESFPLTVTSAQKNPTAFYLCASSISHPPETLPAFFGQGTRLTVV.

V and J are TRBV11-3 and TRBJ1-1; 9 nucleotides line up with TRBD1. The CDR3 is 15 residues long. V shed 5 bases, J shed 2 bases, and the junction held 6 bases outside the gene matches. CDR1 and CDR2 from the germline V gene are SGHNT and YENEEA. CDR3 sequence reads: CASSGPGQGNTEAFF. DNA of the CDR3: TGTGCCAGCAGCGGACCGGGACAGGGCAACACTGAAGCTTTCTTT.

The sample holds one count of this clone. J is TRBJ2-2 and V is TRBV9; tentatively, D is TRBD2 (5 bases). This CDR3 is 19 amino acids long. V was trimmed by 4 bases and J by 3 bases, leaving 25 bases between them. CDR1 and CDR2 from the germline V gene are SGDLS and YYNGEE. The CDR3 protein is CASSPRLGLLHVDTGELFF. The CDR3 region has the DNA TGTGCCAGCAGCCCCCGGTTAGGACTTCTTCACGTCGACACCGGGGAGCTGTTTTTT.

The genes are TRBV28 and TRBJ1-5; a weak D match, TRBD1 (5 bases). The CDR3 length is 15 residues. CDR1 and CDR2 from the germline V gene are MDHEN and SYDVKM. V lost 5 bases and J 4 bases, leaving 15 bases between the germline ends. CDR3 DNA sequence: TGTGCCAGCAGTCCGACGGGGCGGACGAATCAGCCCCAGCATTTT. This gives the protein CASSPTGRTNQPQHF.

As DNA, the CDR3 is TGTGCCAGCAGCCCCTGGACAGGGTATAGCGGGGAGCTGTTTTTT. Encoded protein: CASSPWTGYSGELFF. V gene TRBV5-6 combines with J gene TRBJ2-2; 8 nucleotides agree with TRBD1. V shed 4 bases and J 7 bases; nucleotides not matched to a gene: 9. Germline assignment: CDR1 SGHDT and CDR2 YYEEEE. This CDR3 contains 15 residues. Drawing the rest from reference TRBV5-6 and TRBJ2-2, the complete variable domain is DAGVTQSPTHLIKTRGQQVTLRCSPKSGHDTVSWYQQALGQGPQFIFQYYEEEERQRGNFPDRFSGHQFPNYSSELNVNALLLGDSALYLCASSPWTGYSGELFFGEGSRLTVL.

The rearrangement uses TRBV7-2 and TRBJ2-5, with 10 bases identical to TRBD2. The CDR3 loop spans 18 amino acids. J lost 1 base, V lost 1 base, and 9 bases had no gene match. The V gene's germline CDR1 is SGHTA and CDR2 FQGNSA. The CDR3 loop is CASSLEVAGGPPQETQYF. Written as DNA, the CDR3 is TGTGCCAGCAGCTTAGAGGTAGCGGGGGGTCCCCCCCAAGAGACCCAGTACTTC. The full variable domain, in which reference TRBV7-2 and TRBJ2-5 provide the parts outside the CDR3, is GAGVSQSPSNKVTEKGKDVELRCDPISGHTALYWYRQSLGQGLEFLIYFQGNSAPDKSGLPSDRFSAERTGGSVSTLTIQRTQQEDSAVYLCASSLEVAGGPPQETQYFGPGTRLLVL.

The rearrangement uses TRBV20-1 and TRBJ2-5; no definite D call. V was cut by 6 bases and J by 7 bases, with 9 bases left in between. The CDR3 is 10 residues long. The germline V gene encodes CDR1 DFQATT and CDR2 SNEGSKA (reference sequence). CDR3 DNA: TGCAGTGCCTTGTTGGTGACCCAGTACTTC. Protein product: CSALLVTQYF.

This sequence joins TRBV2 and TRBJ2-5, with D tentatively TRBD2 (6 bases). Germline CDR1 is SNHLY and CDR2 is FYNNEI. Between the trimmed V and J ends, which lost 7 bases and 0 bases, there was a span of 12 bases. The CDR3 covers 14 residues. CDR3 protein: CASKQAGDQETQYF. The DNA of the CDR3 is TGTGCCAGCAAGCAAGCGGGCGACCAAGAGACCCAGTACTTC.